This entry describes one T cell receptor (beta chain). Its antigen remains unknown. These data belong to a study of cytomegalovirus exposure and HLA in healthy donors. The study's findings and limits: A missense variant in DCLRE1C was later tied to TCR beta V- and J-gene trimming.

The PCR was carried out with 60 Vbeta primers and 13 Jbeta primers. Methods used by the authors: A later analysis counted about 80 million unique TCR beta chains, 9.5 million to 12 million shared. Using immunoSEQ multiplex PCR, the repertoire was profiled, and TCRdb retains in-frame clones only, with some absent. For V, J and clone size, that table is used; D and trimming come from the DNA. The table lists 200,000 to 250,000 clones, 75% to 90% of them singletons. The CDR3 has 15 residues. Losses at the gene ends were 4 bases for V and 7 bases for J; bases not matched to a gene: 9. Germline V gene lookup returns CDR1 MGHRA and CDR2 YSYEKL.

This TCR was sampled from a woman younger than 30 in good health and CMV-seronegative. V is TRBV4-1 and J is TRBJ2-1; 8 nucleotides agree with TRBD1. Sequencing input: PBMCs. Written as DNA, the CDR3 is TGCGCCAGCAGCCCTCCGACAGGGGACACTAATGAGCAGTTCTTC. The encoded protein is CASSPPTGDTNEQFF.